This entry concerns a single T cell receptor (beta chain). This clone showed up just once. The antigen this receptor binds is unknown. Base qualities are not recorded, but no much larger clone differs from it by a single base. The donors belonged to the validation cohort of over a hundred subjects, which was separate from the approximately 700-subject first cohort. From the cysteine through the phenylalanine, the CDR3 covers 15 amino acids. Only the CDR3 part of the read is kept: 45 bases, read in frame from the first base. CDR1 and CDR2 are read off the germline V gene (reference sequence) as SEHNR and FQNEAQ. Germline trimming amounts to 1 base on V and 6 bases on J, with 8 as the count of junction bases outside the gene matches. The method was the immunoSEQ multiplex PCR assay. Per the source publication's procedure: A statistical classification framework was built for diagnosing cytomegalovirus status from the catalog of TCR beta chain sequences. The table was pulled from immuneACCESS by TCRdb, which kept in-frame rearrangements only. Such tables lose some clones; where checked, under half of the loss comes from unresolved V genes, and the rest has no known cause. V, J and clone size reflect that table, while D and trimming were determined from the DNA. The sample table holds some 140,000 clones, of which around 85% were seen once. 2.5% to 3.5% of the sample is held by the ten biggest clonotypes.

The sample belongs to a study of cytomegalovirus exposure and HLA in healthy donors (dated by TCRdb to about 2017). Notes on the research overall: According to a later analysis, the 100 to 150 validation repertoires were produced on the same platform as the 666 repertoires of the first cohort. The study was designed to test whether signatures of past pathogen exposure could be identified by cataloging public T cell receptors. Along with the approximately 650-subject first cohort, a separate validation cohort of around 120 different subjects was used. To predict cytomegalovirus infection status, the study brought together high-throughput TCR immunosequencing, statistical association of individual TCRs with disease status, and machine learning.

Results the study describes overall, beyond this receptor: The classifier was reported to diagnose cytomegalovirus status with high specificity and sensitivity in both the original and validation cohorts. A total of roughly 160 TCR beta chains were listed by the study as associated with cytomegalovirus. Most TCR sequences were observed very rarely across donors, whereas some public TCRs were present in many individuals. In vitro tests confirmed that a few of the cytomegalovirus-associated TCR beta chains recognize cytomegalovirus antigens. A later analysis had no HLA typing for the validation cohort, so co-occurrence there was scored across all 120 repertoires. Of the cluster scores, 85% to 95% were above 0 in a later analysis, which found that TCRs clustered in the first cohort also tended to co-occur in the 95 to 150 validation repertoires. According to the authors, the approach could potentially be generalized to other disease states and immunological phenotypes.

The V gene is TRBV7-9 and the J gene is TRBJ1-2, with 7 bases in between that match TRBD1. Sequencing was done on a sample of PBMCs. The sequence was collected from a man aged 18 to 29 in good health and CMV-seronegative. The CDR3 region reads CASSLDQGGWNGYTF. In nucleotides, the sequence is TGTGCCAGCAGCTTAGATCAAGGGGGCTGGAATGGCTACACCTTC.